The 24 T cell receptor beta chains below were found in one sample sequenced in a study of blood T cells in healthy people across ages. It was with a sample-barcoded 5' primer and a J-beta primer mix that a second PCR of roughly 7 to 12 cycles was run. TCRdb re-analysed the 5' RACE reads in MiXCR, keeping a single row per CDR3 protein. The sample gives 250,000 to 300,000 distinct CDR3 sequences, roughly 26% of which show up once; over 25% is in the top ten. Sequences were obtained from blood. The receptors originated from a woman aged 65 to 85 in good health.

This clonotype was counted ten times or more. CDR3 bases: TGCAGCGTTGGAACTTTCGGCCTCTCTGGAAACACCATATATTTT. Protein product: CSVGTFGLSGNTIYF. This chain connects TRBV29-1 to TRBJ1-3; D is unresolved. This CDR3 has 15 residues. V lost 4 bases and J lost 0, with 13 bases in between. CDR1 and CDR2 (germline): SQVTM, ANQGSEA.

This clonotype was counted between two and nine times. A much larger clone differs from this one at a single base, so this may be a read error. The gene calls are TRBV20-1 and TRBJ2-3; no reliable D call. Deletions cut 8 bases from V and 6 bases from J, with 12 bases between. The CDR3 is 11 residues long. Germline V CDR1 and CDR2: DFQATT, SNEGSKA (reference sequence). The CDR3 nucleotides read TGCAGTTTAAGCACGAGGGATACGCAGTATTTT. Its protein is CSLSTRDTQYF.

The gene calls are TRBV20-1 and TRBJ2-1; D is undetermined. Germline loops: CDR1 DFQATT, CDR2 SNEGSKA (reference sequence). The germline V and J ends were trimmed by 2 bases and 7 bases, with 21 bases remaining between them. The CDR3 covers 16 residues. In nucleotides, the CDR3 is TGCAGTGCTAGATCCTCCCTTGGACCCCTCCAGAATGAGCAGTTCTTC. Translation gives CSARSSLGPLQNEQFF.

V usage is TRBV28 and J usage is TRBJ1-2, with D uncertain. The V gene lost 6 bases and the J gene lost 4 bases, with 18 bases spanning the gap. CDR3 length equals 15 residues. Germline values: CDR1 MDHEN, CDR2 SYDVKM. The CDR3 sequence: CASRSPKGRRYGYTF. CDR3 sequence (DNA): TGTGCCAGCAGATCGCCAAAGGGCCGACGCTATGGCTACACCTTC.

This chain uses TRBV28 with TRBJ2-1, with 8 nucleotides matching TRBD2. V was pared by 7 bases and J by 10 bases, with 15 bases of the junction left unmatched. This CDR3 is 15 amino acids long. Germline lookup yields CDR1 MDHEN and CDR2 SYDVKM. The CDR3 DNA is TGTGCCAGCATGCGGATTGAGCGGGGGCGGGGAGAGCAGTTCTTC. Translation gives CASMRIERGRGEQFF. Full variable domain (rest looked up from reference TRBV28 and TRBJ2-1): DVKVTQSSRYLVKRTGEKVFLECVQDMDHENMFWYRQDPGLGLRLIYFSYDVKMKEKGDIPEGYSVSREKKERFSLILESASTNQTSMYLCASMRIERGRGEQFFGPGTRLTVL.

This clonotype was recorded a few times. V and J are TRBV20-1 and TRBJ2-1; TRBD2 agrees at 7 bases. The CDR3 runs to 14 residues. V gave up 6 bases and J gave up 4 bases; unmatched junction bases: 9. Germline V CDR1 and CDR2: DFQATT, SNEGSKA (reference sequence). CDR3 amino acids: CSAPSGEGYNEQFF. The CDR3 nucleotides are TGCAGTGCCCCTTCGGGGGAGGGATACAATGAGCAGTTCTTC.

The chain couples TRBV15 to TRBJ2-5; D perhaps matches TRBD2 (5 bases). Matching the DNA end better, TRBJ2-7 makes the J call doubtful. The V gene's germline CDR1 is LNHNV and CDR2 YYDKDF (reference sequence). CDR3 length equals 14 residues. The CDR3 DNA follows: TGTGCCACCAGCAGAGATCACAAGGACTCCGAGCAGTACTTC. Translation: CATSRDHKDSEQYF.

This rearrangement joins TRBV7-8 to TRBJ1-2, with 9 bases that match TRBD1. J gave up 8 bases and V 6 bases, and 10 bases lay outside the gene matches. The CDR3 runs to 14 residues. The V gene's germline CDR1 is SGHVS and CDR2 FQNEAQ. The CDR3 DNA reads TGTGCCAGCAGACCAGGGACAGGGAATAACGGCTACACCTTC. It codes for CASRPGTGNNGYTF.

This clonotype has a count of ten or more. The chain couples TRBV20-1 to TRBJ1-4; 10 positions agree with TRBD1. Germline V lookup: CDR1 DFQATT, CDR2 SNEGSKA (reference sequence). CDR3 length: 18 amino acids. Unmatched junction bases numbered 12, after V lost 3 bases and J lost 2 bases. The CDR3 nucleotides are TGCAGTGCTAGGGACGACAGGGGGCCGTTTGCTACTAATGAAAAACTGTTTTTT. Protein sequence: CSARDDRGPFATNEKLFF.

This clonotype was counted between two and nine times. The chain has TRBV20-1 and TRBJ1-6; 8 nucleotides match TRBD1. After removal of 6 bases from V and 1 base from J, the junction contained 8 bases not matched to a gene. Looked up from germline, CDR1 is DFQATT and CDR2 is SNEGSKA (reference sequence). The CDR3 has 16 amino acids. CDR3 sequence: CSARPTGASYNSPLHF. The CDR3 DNA reads as TGCAGTGCCCGGCCGACAGGGGCTTCCTATAATTCACCCCTCCACTTT.

The chain employs TRBV3-1 and TRBJ1-6; no firm D call. The CDR3 sequence is 15 residues long. Trimming removed 2 bases at V and 0 bases at J, with 5 bases between. Per germline, CDR1 LGHDT and CDR2 YNNKEL (reference sequence). The DNA for the CDR3 is TGTGCCAGCAGCCAAAGGAGCTCCTATAATTCACCCCTCCACTTT. This sequence encodes CASSQRSSYNSPLHF.

This chain uses TRBV28 with TRBJ1-4, with D possibly TRBD1 on 5 matching bases. The CDR3 consists of 14 residues. Germline CDR1 and CDR2: MDHEN and SYDVKM. The ends were cut back, 3 bases at V and 7 bases at J, with 12 bases in the middle. The CDR3 region is CASSLAGMGEKLFF. The CDR3 region has the DNA TGTGCCAGCAGTTTGGCAGGGATGGGTGAAAAACTGTTTTTT.

J is TRBJ2-7 and V is TRBV2; 9 nucleotides line up with TRBD1. This CDR3 spans 15 amino acids. V dropped 1 base and J dropped 4; count of bases not matched to a gene: 5. Germline loops: CDR1 SNHLY, CDR2 FYNNEI. The CDR3 loop is CASSEVGTGWYEQYF. The CDR3 nucleotides read TGTGCCAGCAGTGAAGTCGGGACAGGGTGGTACGAGCAGTACTTC. Full variable domain (outside the CDR3, taken from reference TRBV2 and TRBJ2-7): EPEVTQTPSHQVTQMGQEVILRCVPISNHLYFYWYRQILGQKVEFLVSFYNNEISEKSEIFDDQFSVERPDGSNFTLKIRSTKLEDSAMYFCASSEVGTGWYEQYFGPGTRLTVT.

The V and J genes are TRBV6-5 and TRBJ2-5; 10 bases map to TRBD2. TRBJ2-1 explains the end of the DNA better; the J call may be wrong. This CDR3 comprises 14 residues. The germline V gene has CDR1 MNHEY and CDR2 SVGAGI. The CDR3 sequence: CASSYQTSGEEQFF. The CDR3 DNA is TGTGCCAGCAGTTACCAAACTAGCGGGGAAGAGCAGTTCTTC.

The chain uses TRBV6-6 and TRBJ1-5; D may be TRBD1 (6 bases). Trimming removed 2 bases at V and 7 bases at J, with 12 bases between. The germline CDR1 and CDR2 sequences are MNHNY and SVGAGI (reference sequence). The CDR3 contains 14 residues. The CDR3 sequence is CASSYMGARQPQHF. The CDR3 DNA sequence: TGTGCCAGCAGTTACATGGGGGCAAGGCAGCCCCAGCATTTT.

J is TRBJ2-3 and V is TRBV7-2; D gene ambiguous. CDR1 and CDR2 (germline): SGHTA, FQGNSA. There are 15 residues in the CDR3. The ends were cut back, 5 bases at V and 6 bases at J, with 18 bases in the middle. CDR3 nucleotide sequence: TGTGCCAGCAGCGCAGCCGGCTTCACCCGGGATACGCAGTATTTT. It translates to CASSAAGFTRDTQYF.

This clonotype was seen more than once but under ten times. This chain uses TRBV14 with TRBJ2-5; possible D gene TRBD2, 6 bases. This CDR3 has 14 residues. Germline V CDR1 and CDR2: SGHDN, FVKESK. The V gene lost 2 bases and the J gene lost 0 bases, with 7 bases spanning the gap. The CDR3 DNA reads as TGTGCCAGCAGCCAACGGGACTACCAAGAGACCCAGTACTTC. Translating it yields CASSQRDYQETQYF.

The chain joins TRBV20-1 to TRBJ2-5; 7 bases are a match to TRBD1. Losses at the gene ends were 0 bases for V and 5 bases for J; bases not matched to a gene: 9. Looked up from germline, CDR1 is DFQATT and CDR2 is SNEGSKA (reference sequence). CDR3 size: 15 residues. The CDR3, as DNA: TGCAGTGCTAGAGATTATACAGGGGCCGGGGAGACCCAGTACTTC. It encodes CSARDYTGAGETQYF.

The CDR3, as DNA: TGCAGCGCCCCGACAGGGACCACCGGGGAGCTGTTTTTT. The encoded protein is CSAPTGTTGELFF. The rearrangement joins TRBV29-1 to TRBJ2-2; 7 nucleotides line up with TRBD1. J was trimmed by 4 bases and V by 7 bases; bases with no gene match: 6. Germline CDR1 is SQVTM and CDR2 is ANQGSEA. The CDR3 contains 13 residues.

The gene calls are TRBV5-5 and TRBJ1-2; D call uncertain. The CDR3 loop spans 14 amino acids. V lost 4 bases and J lost 1, with 11 bases in between. Per germline, CDR1 SGHKS and CDR2 YYEKEE (reference sequence). CDR3 in DNA: TGTGCCAGCAGCCGCACGGCAGATAACTATGGCTACACCTTC. This sequence encodes CASSRTADNYGYTF. The full variable domain, rest sourced from reference TRBV5-5 and TRBJ1-2, is DAGVTQSPTHLIKTRGQQVTLRCSPISGHKSVSWYQQVLGQGPQFIFQYYEKEERGRGNFPDRFSARQFPNYSSELNVNALLLGDSALYLCASSRTADNYGYTFGSGTRLTVV.

The chain is built from TRBV12-3 or TRBV12-4 and TRBJ2-1; 10 bases line up with TRBD2. V lost 6 bases to trimming and J lost 8 bases; unmatched junction nucleotides: 7. The length of the CDR3 is 14 residues. In DNA form, the CDR3 reads TGTGCCAGCAGAACTAGCGGGAATCCGGATGAGCAGTTCTTC. Protein product: CASRTSGNPDEQFF.

V and J are TRBV20-1 and TRBJ1-1, with D perhaps TRBD1 (6 bases). Germline values: CDR1 DFQATT, CDR2 SNEGSKA (reference sequence). The V end lost 5 bases, the J end lost 7 bases, and 20 bases lay between the germline ends. The CDR3 totals 14 residues. CDR3 amino acids: CSAARGGALGEAFF. The DNA for the CDR3 is TGCAGTGCTGCCCGCGGGGGGGCTCTCGGTGAAGCTTTCTTT.

This chain joins TRBV19 and TRBJ2-5, with a possible D match to TRBD1 (5 bases). The DNA matches TRBJ2-7 better at its end, which makes the J call doubtful. The germline V gene has CDR1 LNHDA and CDR2 SQIVND (reference sequence). The CDR3 totals 12 residues. DNA of the CDR3: TGTGCCAGTGACAGCAGGAACAACGAGCAGTACTTC. Translation: CASDSRNNEQYF.

The gene calls are TRBV20-1 and TRBJ1-1; D is unresolved. The V end was cut by 3 bases, the J end by 4 bases, with 12 bases between. The CDR3 spans 13 residues. Germline V CDR1 and CDR2: DFQATT, SNEGSKA (reference sequence). CDR3 loop: CSASYLGTTEAFF. CDR3 DNA sequence: TGCAGTGCTAGTTACCTGGGCACCACTGAAGCTTTCTTT.